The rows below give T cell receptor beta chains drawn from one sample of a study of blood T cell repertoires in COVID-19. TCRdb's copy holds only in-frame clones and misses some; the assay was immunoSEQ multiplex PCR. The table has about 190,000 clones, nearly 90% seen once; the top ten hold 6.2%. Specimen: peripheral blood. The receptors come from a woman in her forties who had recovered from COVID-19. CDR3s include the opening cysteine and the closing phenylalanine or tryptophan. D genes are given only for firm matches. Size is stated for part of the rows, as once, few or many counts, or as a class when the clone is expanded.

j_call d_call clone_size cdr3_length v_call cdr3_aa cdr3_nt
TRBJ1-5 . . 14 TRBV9 CASSTEHSNQPQHF TGTGCCAGCAGCACCGAACATAGCAATCAGCCCCAGCATTTT
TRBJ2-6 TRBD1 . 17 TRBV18 CASSPPGQGSGANVLTF TGTGCCAGCTCACCACCGGGACAGGGATCAGGGGCCAACGTCCTGACTTTC
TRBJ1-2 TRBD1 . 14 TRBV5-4 CASRSSRDREGYTF TGTGCCAGCAGATCATCCCGGGACAGGGAAGGCTACACCTTC
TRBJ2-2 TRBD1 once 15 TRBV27 CASSHRQGSTGELFF TGTGCCAGCAGTCACCGACAGGGTTCCACCGGGGAGCTGTTTTTT
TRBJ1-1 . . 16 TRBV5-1 CASSLVGQGMGTEAFF TGCGCCAGCAGCTTGGTGGGTCAGGGGATGGGCACTGAAGCTTTCTTT
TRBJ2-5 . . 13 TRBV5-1 CASSQGRRETQYF TGCGCCAGCAGCCAGGGGCGAAGGGAGACCCAGTACTTC
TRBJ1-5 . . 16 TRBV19 CASTPRGQDSNQPQHF TGTGCCAGTACCCCTCGAGGGCAGGATAGCAATCAGCCCCAGCATTTT
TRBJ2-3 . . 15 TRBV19 CASSAEAGATDTQYF TGTGCCAGTAGTGCCGAAGCAGGGGCCACAGATACGCAGTATTTT
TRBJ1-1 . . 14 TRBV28 CASRWGTLNTEAFF TGTGCCAGCAGGTGGGGGACACTGAACACTGAAGCTTTCTTT
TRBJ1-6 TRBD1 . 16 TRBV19 CASSLGQGANNSPLHF TGTGCCAGTAGTTTGGGACAGGGGGCGAATAATTCACCCCTCCACTTT
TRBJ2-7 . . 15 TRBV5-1 CASSLEAAAAYEQYF TGCGCCAGCAGCTTGGAGGCCGCGGCGGCCTACGAGCAGTACTTC
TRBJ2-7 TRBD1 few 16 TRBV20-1 CSASRPGGQALYEQYF TGCAGTGCTAGTCGCCCAGGGGGACAGGCCCTATACGAGCAGTACTTC
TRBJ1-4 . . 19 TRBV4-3 CASSQEAWQGIAPNEKLFF TGCGCCAGCAGCCAAGAGGCGTGGCAGGGGATAGCACCTAATGAAAAACTGTTTTTT
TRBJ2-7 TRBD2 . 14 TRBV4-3 CASSQEGTSYEQYF TGCGCCAGCAGCCAAGAGGGGACTAGCTACGAGCAGTACTTC
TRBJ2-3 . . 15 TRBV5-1 CASSLAGQSADTQYF TGCGCCAGCAGCTTAGCGGGCCAGAGTGCGGATACGCAGTATTTT
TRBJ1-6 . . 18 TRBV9 CASSVGPGTSFHNSPLHF TGTGCCAGCAGCGTAGGGCCGGGAACCTCCTTCCATAATTCACCCCTCCACTTT
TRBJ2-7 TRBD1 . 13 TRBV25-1 CASTPQDRGEQYF TGTGCCAGCACACCTCAGGACAGGGGCGAGCAGTACTTC
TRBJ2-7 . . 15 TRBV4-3 CASSQERGGTYEQYF TGCGCCAGCAGCCAAGAAAGGGGGGGGACCTACGAGCAGTACTTC
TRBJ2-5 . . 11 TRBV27 CASSLQETQYF TGTGCCAGCAGCCTCCAAGAGACCCAGTACTTC
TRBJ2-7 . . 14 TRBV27 CASRRDAVSYEQYF TGTGCCAGCAGGCGGGACGCCGTCTCCTACGAGCAGTACTTC
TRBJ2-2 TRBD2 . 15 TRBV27 CASSKGTSGTGELFF TGTGCCAGCAGCAAAGGGACTAGCGGCACCGGGGAGCTGTTTTTT